Listed below are T cell receptor beta chains from one sample, sequenced in a study of T cell responses to AZD1222 COVID-19 vaccine. Produced via immunoSEQ multiplex PCR; TCRdb's table is partial and in-frame only. The profile covers roughly 170,000 clones, with 90% appearing a single time and roughly 2.8% taken by the ten largest. The sequencing here drew on peripheral blood, taken on day 0 of AZD1222 vaccination. All receptors derive from an adult in good health. Both conserved end residues are part of each CDR3. The D gene is left open where the match is weak. Not all rows give a size; the values are once, few, many and, for expanded clones, a class.

J	V	size	D	DNA	CDR3
TRBJ2-4	TRBV25-1	.	.	TGTGCCAGCAGTGAATTCGGGGGTGAGAACATTCAGTACTTC	CASSEFGGENIQYF
TRBJ2-3	TRBV6-5	.	.	TGTGCCAGCACCTCGGACAGGGAGGGAACAGATACGCAGTATTTT	CASTSDREGTDTQYF
TRBJ2-5	TRBV29-1	once	TRBD1	TGCAGCACCGAACGGGGACAGGGTAGGTCAGAGACCCAGTACTTC	CSTERGQGRSETQYF
TRBJ1-1	TRBV4-1	once	.	TGCGCCAGCAGCCAGGAGGCCCCCGGGCAGGGAGAAGCTTTCTTT	CASSQEAPGQGEAFF
TRBJ1-2	TRBV7-2	.	TRBD1	TGTGCCAGCAGCTTAAGACAGGGCGAGGGCTACACCTTC	CASSLRQGEGYTF
TRBJ2-1	TRBV12-5	.	TRBD2	TGTGCTAGTGGTGGAGGAGCGGGAATCCGGGGGGATGAGCAGTTCTTC	CASGGGAGIRGDEQFF
TRBJ2-3	TRBV6-2/TRBV6-3	.	.	TGTGCCAGCAGTTCCTTTACGGGGACAGATACGCAGTATTTT	CASSSFTGTDTQYF
TRBJ2-7	TRBV30	once	.	TGTGCCTGGAGTCCCCCTGGGGCGTCTAGCTCCTACGAGCAGTACTTC	CAWSPPGASSSYEQYF
TRBJ1-2	TRBV7-9	.	.	TGTGCCAGCAGCTTAGCCGGACAGAATGGCTACACCTTC	CASSLAGQNGYTF
TRBJ2-1	TRBV7-9	.	.	TGTGCCAGCAGCCCAAGTCAGGGGTTGGGCAATGAGCAGTTCTTC	CASSPSQGLGNEQFF
TRBJ1-2	TRBV5-5	.	TRBD1	TGTGCCAGCAGCCAACCGGGACAGACGAACTATGGCTACACCTTC	CASSQPGQTNYGYTF
TRBJ2-2	TRBV6-5	.	.	TGTGCCAGCGGACTAAACACCGGGGAGCTGTTTTTT	CASGLNTGELFF
TRBJ2-5	TRBV14	.	.	TGTGCCAGCAGTCGCCGGGACTTTCAAGAGACCCAGTACTTC	CASSRRDFQETQYF
TRBJ2-7	TRBV12-3/TRBV12-4	.	TRBD1	TGTGCCAGCAGTTGGACAGGGTCCGAGCAGTACTTC	CASSWTGSEQYF
TRBJ2-5	TRBV25-1	.	TRBD1	TGTGCCAGCAGTGACTCCAGGGGGCTGGAGACCCAGTACTTC	CASSDSRGLETQYF
TRBJ1-2	TRBV4-3	.	.	TGCGCCAGCAGCCCCTCGGGGTCAACCGACTATGGCTACACCTTC	CASSPSGSTDYGYTF
TRBJ1-2	TRBV29-1	once	.	TGCAGCGTTGCCGGCACAGCCTATGGCTACACCTTC	CSVAGTAYGYTF
TRBJ2-3	TRBV4-3	once	TRBD2	TGCGCCAGCAGCCAAGATTTTCCGGCTAGCGGGGCAGATACGCAGTATTTT	CASSQDFPASGADTQYF
TRBJ2-7	TRBV18	.	TRBD2	TGTGCCAGCTCACCAACGCGGGGGATACTCAACGAGCAGTACTTC	CASSPTRGILNEQYF
TRBJ2-7	TRBV7-3	.	.	TGTGCCAGCAGCCGGAATCCATCCTACGAGCAGTACTTC	CASSRNPSYEQYF
TRBJ1-2	TRBV3-1/TRBV3-2	.	.	TGTGCCAGCAGCCAAGCCCAGGTGGATCCCTTTGGCTACACCTTC	CASSQAQVDPFGYTF
TRBJ1-2	TRBV19	.	.	TGTGCCAGTAGTATAGATAGGAGCCCTCTCTATGGCTACACCTTC	CASSIDRSPLYGYTF
TRBJ2-1	TRBV6-5	.	TRBD1	TGTGCCAGCAGTCTCTACAGGGGTGATGAGCAGTTCTTC	CASSLYRGDEQFF